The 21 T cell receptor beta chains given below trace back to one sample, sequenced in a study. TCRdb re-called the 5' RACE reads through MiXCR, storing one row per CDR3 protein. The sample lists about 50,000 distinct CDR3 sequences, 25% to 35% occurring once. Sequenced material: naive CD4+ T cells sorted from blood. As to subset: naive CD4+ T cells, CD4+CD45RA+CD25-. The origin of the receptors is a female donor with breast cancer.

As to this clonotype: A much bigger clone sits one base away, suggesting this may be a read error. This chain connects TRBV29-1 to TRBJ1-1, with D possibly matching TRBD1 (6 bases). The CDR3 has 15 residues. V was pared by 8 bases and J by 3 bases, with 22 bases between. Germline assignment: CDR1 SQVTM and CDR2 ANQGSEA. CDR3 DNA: TGCAGCATTGGCGACAGGAAGGGTATGGACACTGAAGCTTTCTTT. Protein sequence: CSIGDRKGMDTEAFF.

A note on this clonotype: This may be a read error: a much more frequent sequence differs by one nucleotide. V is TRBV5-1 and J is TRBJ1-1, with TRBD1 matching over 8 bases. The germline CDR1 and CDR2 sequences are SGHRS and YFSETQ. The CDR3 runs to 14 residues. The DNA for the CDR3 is TGCACCAGCAGCTTCGACAGGGGTAAGGCTGAAGCTTTCTTT. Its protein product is CTSSFDRGKAEAFF.

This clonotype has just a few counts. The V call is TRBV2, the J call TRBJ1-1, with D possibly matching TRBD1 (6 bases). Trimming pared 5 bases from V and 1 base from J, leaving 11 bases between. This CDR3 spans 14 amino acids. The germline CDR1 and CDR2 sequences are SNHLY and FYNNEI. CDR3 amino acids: CASSNLGGNTEAFF. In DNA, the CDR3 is TGTGCCAGCAGTAACTTAGGGGGGAACACTGAAGCTTTCTTT.

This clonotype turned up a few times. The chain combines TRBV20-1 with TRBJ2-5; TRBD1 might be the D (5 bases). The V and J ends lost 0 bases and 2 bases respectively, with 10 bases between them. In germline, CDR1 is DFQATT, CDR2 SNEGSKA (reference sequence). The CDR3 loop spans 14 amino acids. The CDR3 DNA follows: TGCAGTGCTAGAGATTCAGGGTGGCAAGAGACCCAGTACTTC. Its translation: CSARDSGWQETQYF.

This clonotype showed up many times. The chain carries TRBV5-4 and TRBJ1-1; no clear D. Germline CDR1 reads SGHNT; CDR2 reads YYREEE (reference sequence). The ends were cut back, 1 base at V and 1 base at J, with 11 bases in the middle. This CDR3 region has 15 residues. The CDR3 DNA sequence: TGTGCCAGCAGCTTGACTTCAGATAGGAACACTGAAGCTTTCTTT. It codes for CASSLTSDRNTEAFF.

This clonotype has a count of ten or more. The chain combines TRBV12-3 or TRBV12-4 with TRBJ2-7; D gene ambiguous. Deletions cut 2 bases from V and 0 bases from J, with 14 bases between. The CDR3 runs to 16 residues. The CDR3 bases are TGTGCCAGCAGTTTAAGAATCGGTCAAAGCTCCTACGAGCAGTACTTC. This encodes CASSLRIGQSSYEQYF.

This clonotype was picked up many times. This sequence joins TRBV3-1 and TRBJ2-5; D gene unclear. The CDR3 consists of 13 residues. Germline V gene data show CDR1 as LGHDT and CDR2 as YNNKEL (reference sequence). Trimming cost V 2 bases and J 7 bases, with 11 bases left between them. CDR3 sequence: CASSQSPRGTQYF. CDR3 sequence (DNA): TGTGCCAGCAGCCAATCCCCCAGAGGGACCCAGTACTTC.

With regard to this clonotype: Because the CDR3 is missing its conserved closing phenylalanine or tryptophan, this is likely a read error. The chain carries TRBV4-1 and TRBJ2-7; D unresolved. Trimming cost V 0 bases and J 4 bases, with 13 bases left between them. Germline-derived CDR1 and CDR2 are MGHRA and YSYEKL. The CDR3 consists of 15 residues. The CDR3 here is CASSQDRQGKYEQYL. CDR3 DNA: TGCGCCAGCAGCCAAGATAGGCAAGGCAAGTACGAGCAGTACCTC.

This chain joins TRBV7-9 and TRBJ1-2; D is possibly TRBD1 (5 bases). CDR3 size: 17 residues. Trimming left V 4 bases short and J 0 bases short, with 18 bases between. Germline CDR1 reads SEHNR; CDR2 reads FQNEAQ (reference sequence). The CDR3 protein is CASSSPGRGLANYGYTF. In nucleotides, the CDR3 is TGTGCCAGCAGCTCCCCTGGGAGGGGCCTAGCTAACTATGGCTACACCTTC.

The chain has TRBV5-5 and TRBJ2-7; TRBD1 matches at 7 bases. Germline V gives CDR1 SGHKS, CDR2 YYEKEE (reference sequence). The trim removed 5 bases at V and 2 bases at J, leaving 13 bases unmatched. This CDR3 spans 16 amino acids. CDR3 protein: CASRRGPRTGTYEQYF. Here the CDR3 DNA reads TGTGCCAGCAGGAGGGGGCCACGGACAGGCACCTACGAGCAGTACTTC. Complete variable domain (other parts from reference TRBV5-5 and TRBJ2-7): DAGVTQSPTHLIKTRGQQVTLRCSPISGHKSVSWYQQVLGQGPQFIFQYYEKEERGRGNFPDRFSARQFPNYSSELNVNALLLGDSALYLCASRRGPRTGTYEQYFGPGTRLTVT.

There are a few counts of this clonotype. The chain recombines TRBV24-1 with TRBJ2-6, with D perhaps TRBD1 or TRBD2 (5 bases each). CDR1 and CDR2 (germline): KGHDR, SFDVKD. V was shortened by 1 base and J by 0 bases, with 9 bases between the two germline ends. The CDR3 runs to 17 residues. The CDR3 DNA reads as TGTGCCACCAGTGATTTTTTTGGGGGCTCTGGGGCCAACGTCCTGACTTTC. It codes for CATSDFFGGSGANVLTF.

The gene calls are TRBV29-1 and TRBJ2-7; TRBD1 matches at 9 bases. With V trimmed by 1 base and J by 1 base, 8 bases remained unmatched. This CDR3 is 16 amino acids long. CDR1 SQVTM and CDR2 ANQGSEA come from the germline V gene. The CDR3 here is CSVEGRQGVLSYEQYF. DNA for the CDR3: TGCAGCGTTGAAGGGAGACAGGGGGTGTTGTCCTACGAGCAGTACTTC.

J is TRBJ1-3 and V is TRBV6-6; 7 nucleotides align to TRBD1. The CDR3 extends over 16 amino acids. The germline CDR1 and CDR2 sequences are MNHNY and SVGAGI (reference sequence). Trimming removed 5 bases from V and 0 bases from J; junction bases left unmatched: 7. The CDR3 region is CASSLGQASSGNTIYF. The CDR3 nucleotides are TGTGCCAGCAGTCTCGGACAGGCGAGCTCTGGAAACACCATATATTTT.

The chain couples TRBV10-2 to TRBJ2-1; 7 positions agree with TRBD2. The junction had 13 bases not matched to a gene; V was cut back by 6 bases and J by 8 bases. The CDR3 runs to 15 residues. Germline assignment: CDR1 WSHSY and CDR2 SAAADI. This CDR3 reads CASRGVGEGHDEQFF. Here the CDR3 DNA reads TGCGCCAGCAGGGGGGTGGGGGAGGGCCACGATGAGCAGTTCTTC.

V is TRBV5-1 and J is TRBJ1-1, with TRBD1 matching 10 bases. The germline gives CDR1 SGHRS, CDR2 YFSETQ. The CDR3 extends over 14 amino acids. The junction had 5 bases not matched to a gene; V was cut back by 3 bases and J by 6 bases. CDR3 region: CASSSTGTGAEAFF. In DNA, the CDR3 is TGCGCCAGCAGCTCTACCGGGACAGGGGCTGAAGCTTTCTTT.

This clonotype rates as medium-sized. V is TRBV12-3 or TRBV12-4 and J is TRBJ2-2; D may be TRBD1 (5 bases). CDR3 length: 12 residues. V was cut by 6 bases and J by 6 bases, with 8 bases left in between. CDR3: CASSEGAGELFF. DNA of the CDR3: TGTGCCAGCAGCGAAGGGGCCGGGGAGCTGTTTTTT.

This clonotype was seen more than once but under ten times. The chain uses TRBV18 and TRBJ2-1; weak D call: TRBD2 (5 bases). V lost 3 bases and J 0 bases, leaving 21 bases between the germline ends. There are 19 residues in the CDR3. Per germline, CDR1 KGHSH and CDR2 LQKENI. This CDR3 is CASSPPRLTASRSYNEQFF. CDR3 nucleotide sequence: TGTGCCAGCTCACCGCCGCGACTGACGGCTAGCCGCTCCTACAATGAGCAGTTCTTC.

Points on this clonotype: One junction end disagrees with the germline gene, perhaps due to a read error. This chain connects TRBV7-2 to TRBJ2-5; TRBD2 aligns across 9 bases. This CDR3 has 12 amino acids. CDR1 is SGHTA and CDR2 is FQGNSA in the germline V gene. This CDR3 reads CASSLATGLARF. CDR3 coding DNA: TGTGCCAGCAGCTTAGCGACTGGACTAGCGAGATTC.

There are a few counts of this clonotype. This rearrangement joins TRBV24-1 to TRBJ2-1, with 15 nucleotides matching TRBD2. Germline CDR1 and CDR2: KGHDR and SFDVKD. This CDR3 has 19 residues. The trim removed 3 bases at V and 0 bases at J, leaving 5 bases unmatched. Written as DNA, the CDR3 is TGTGCCACCAGTGATCCGGGACTAGCGGGGGGAAGCTCCTACAATGAGCAGTTCTTC. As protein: CATSDPGLAGGSSYNEQFF.

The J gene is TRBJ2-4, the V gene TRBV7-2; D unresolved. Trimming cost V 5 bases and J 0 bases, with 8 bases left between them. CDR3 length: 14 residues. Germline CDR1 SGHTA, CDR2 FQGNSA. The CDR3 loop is CASSPTLAKNIQYF. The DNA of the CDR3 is TGTGCCAGCAGCCCGACCTTAGCCAAAAACATTCAGTACTTC. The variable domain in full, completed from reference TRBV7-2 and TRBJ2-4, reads GAGVSQSPSNKVTEKGKDVELRCDPISGHTALYWYRQSLGQGLEFLIYFQGNSAPDKSGLPSDRFSAERTGGSVSTLTIQRTQQEDSAVYLCASSPTLAKNIQYFGAGTRLSVL.

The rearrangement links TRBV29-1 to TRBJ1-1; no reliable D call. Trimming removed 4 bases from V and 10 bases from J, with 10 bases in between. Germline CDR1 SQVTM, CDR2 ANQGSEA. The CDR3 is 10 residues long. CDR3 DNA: TGCAGCGTTGTGGGTCCTCTAGCTTTCTTT. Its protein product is CSVVGPLAFF.